The 29 T cell receptor beta chains below all came from one sample that was sequenced in a study of spatial heterogeneity in lung cancer. TCRdb passed the 5' RACE reads through MiXCR, listing each CDR3 protein once. Here the sample spans nearly 2,500 distinct CDR3 sequences, roughly 56% being singletons. As for time point: blood at routine non-recurrence follow-up after resection. The specimen was PBMCs, collected at follow-up. Receptor source: a female donor with early-stage non-small cell lung cancer.

This clonotype appeared a few times. Little can be read into the size of this beta chain, an off-target read in a library designed for alpha chains. The rearrangement links TRBV5-1 to TRBJ2-6, with TRBD2 matching over 7 bases. Germline CDR1 and CDR2: SGHRS and YFSETQ. The CDR3 covers 17 residues. The CDR3 bases are TGCGCTTCGGCTATCGGGGGGTTACCCTCTGGGGCCAACGTCCTGACTTTC. Protein product: CASAIGGLPSGANVLTF.

As regards this clonotype: This beta chain is off target for a library built for alpha chains, so its abundance means little. The rearrangement uses TRBV7-8 and TRBJ2-1; tentative D call: TRBD2 (5 bases). The germline CDR1 and CDR2 sequences are SGHVS and FQNEAQ. Trimming pared 5 bases from V and 2 bases from J, leaving 13 bases between. The CDR3 sequence is 15 residues long. The CDR3 protein is CASSPRLTPYNEQFF. CDR3 nucleotides: TGTGCCAGCAGCCCCCGACTAACCCCCTACAATGAGCAGTTCTTC. The full variable domain, its missing parts supplied by reference TRBV7-8 and TRBJ2-1, is GAGVSQSPRYKVAKRGQDVALRCDPISGHVSLFWYQQALGQGPEFLTYFQNEAQLDKSGLPSDRFFAERPEGSVSTLKIQRTQQEDSAVYLCASSPRLTPYNEQFFGPGTRLTVL.

Only a few counts were recorded for this clonotype. Within a library made for alpha chains, this beta chain is off target, and its count is uninformative. This chain connects TRBV27 to TRBJ2-3; D not resolved. This CDR3 is built from 14 residues. V was cut by 0 bases and J by 1 base, with 5 bases left in between. Germline CDR1 MNHEY, CDR2 SMNVEV (reference sequence). CDR3 amino acids: CASSLSAGTDTQYF. The CDR3 bases are TGTGCCAGCAGTTTATCGGCGGGCACAGATACGCAGTATTTT.

On this clonotype itself: This beta chain slipped into a library made for alpha chains as a stray read, so its size is not meaningful. The chain is built from TRBV3-1 and TRBJ1-2, with 10 bases identical to TRBD1. Losses at the gene ends were 4 bases for V and 5 bases for J; bases not matched to a gene: 10. Germline CDR1 is LGHDT and CDR2 is YNNKEL (reference sequence). This CDR3 spans 16 amino acids. This chain's CDR3 is CASSPRDRGRSYGYTF. The CDR3, as DNA: TGTGCCAGCAGCCCCAGGGACAGGGGAAGGAGTTATGGCTACACCTTC.

This clonotype appeared a few times. This beta chain is off target for a library built for alpha chains, so its abundance means little. The chain couples TRBV5-1 to TRBJ2-1; D uncertain. CDR3 length: 17 amino acids. Looked up from germline, CDR1 is SGHRS and CDR2 is YFSETQ. Trimming left V 0 bases short and J 1 base short, with 14 bases between. DNA for the CDR3: TGCGCCAGCAGCTTGGCGATGACGGTGAATTCCTACAATGAGCAGTTCTTC. Amino acid sequence: CASSLAMTVNSYNEQFF.

Note on this clonotype: Being off target in a library aimed at alpha chains, this beta chain has a size of little meaning. This CDR3 reads CASSFPGWETQYF. The CDR3 nucleotides read TGTGCCAGCAGCTTCCCAGGCTGGGAGACCCAGTACTTC. The V call is TRBV7-2, the J call TRBJ2-5; no reliable D call. The V end was cut by 3 bases, the J end by 5 bases, with 10 bases between. Germline CDR1 and CDR2: SGHTA and FQGNSA. CDR3 length equals 13 residues.

This clonotype was seen a handful of times. Since the library was made to target alpha chains, this beta chain is a stray read and its abundance is not meaningful. This chain connects TRBV19 to TRBJ1-5; D possibly corresponds to TRBD1 (5 bases). V shed 6 bases and J shed 9 bases, with 15 bases lying between them. CDR3 length equals 13 residues. Germline values: CDR1 LNHDA, CDR2 SQIVND (reference sequence). The CDR3 spells CASRSDSLAPQHF. CDR3 DNA: TGTGCCAGTAGGTCTGACAGTCTAGCGCCCCAGCATTTT.

In its sample, this clonotype was seen once. In a library made to pick up alpha chains, this beta chain is a stray read with a size that means little. The V gene is TRBV15, the J gene TRBJ1-1; no clear D gene. CDR3 length: 12 residues. The V gene lost 2 bases and the J gene lost 12 bases, with 13 bases spanning the gap. CDR1 is LNHNV, CDR2 YYDKDF, per germline (reference sequence). The CDR3 is CATSRSARNTFF. CDR3 nucleotides: TGTGCCACCAGCAGATCCGCCAGAAATACTTTCTTT.

Of note for this clonotype: This beta chain is an off-target read within a library intended for alpha chains, so its frequency means little. V is TRBV20-1 and J is TRBJ2-1; D is unresolved. V lost 6 bases to trimming and J lost 5 bases, with 23 bases between them. The CDR3 length is 16 residues. Germline V lookup: CDR1 DFQATT, CDR2 SNEGSKA (reference sequence). DNA of the CDR3: TGCAGTGCCCCCCCCAAGGGATATTCCTTCAACAATGAGCAGTTCTTC. Translated: CSAPPKGYSFNNEQFF.

A remark on this clonotype: The library was designed around alpha chains, so this beta chain is a stray read whose abundance carries little weight. The rearrangement links TRBV5-4 to TRBJ1-1, with 7 bases aligning to TRBD1. After removal of 2 bases from V and 7 bases from J, the junction contained 8 bases not matched to a gene. CDR3 length: 14 residues. Germline V gene data show CDR1 as SGHNT and CDR2 as YYREEE (reference sequence). CDR3 residues: CASSFAPGQFEAFF. The DNA for the CDR3 is TGTGCCAGCAGCTTCGCACCGGGACAGTTTGAAGCTTTCTTT.

A remark on this clonotype: This beta chain is an off-target read within a library intended for alpha chains, so its frequency means little. This chain joins TRBV5-1 and TRBJ2-6, with TRBD2 as a possible D gene (7 bases). The CDR3 has 16 amino acids. The germline V gene has CDR1 SGHRS and CDR2 YFSETQ. V lost 4 bases and J 4 bases, leaving 15 bases between the germline ends. CDR3 residues: CASSEPGGTGANVLTF. The CDR3 region has the DNA TGCGCCAGCAGCGAGCCGGGGGGCACAGGGGCCAACGTCCTGACTTTC.

Concerning this clonotype itself: With the library built for alpha chains, this beta chain is off target and its frequency is not meaningful. The chain links TRBV2 to TRBJ2-3, with TRBD2 matching over 9 bases. This CDR3 spans 15 amino acids. J gave up 5 bases and V 1 base, and 4 bases lay outside the gene matches. CDR1 SNHLY and CDR2 FYNNEI come from the germline V gene. The CDR3 DNA reads as TGTGCCAGCAGTGAAGAGCGGGGGGCGGGAGATACGCAGTATTTT. Protein sequence: CASSEERGAGDTQYF. Combining the CDR3 with reference TRBV2 and TRBJ2-3 gives the whole variable domain EPEVTQTPSHQVTQMGQEVILRCVPISNHLYFYWYRQILGQKVEFLVSFYNNEISEKSEIFDDQFSVERPDGSNFTLKIRSTKLEDSAMYFCASSEERGAGDTQYFGPGTRLTVL.

On this clonotype itself: This beta chain was picked up by a library intended for alpha chains and is off target, so its count carries little meaning. The chain joins TRBV7-9 to TRBJ1-2; 7 nucleotides agree with TRBD1. The CDR3 runs to 16 residues. The ends lost 2 bases at V and 4 bases at J; junction bases unmatched: 10. Germline V gene lookup returns CDR1 SEHNR and CDR2 FQNEAQ (reference sequence). The CDR3 here is CASSLRQGFGSYGYTF. DNA for the CDR3: TGTGCCAGCAGCTTACGACAGGGATTCGGTTCCTATGGCTACACCTTC.

In regard to this clonotype: Since the library was made to target alpha chains, this beta chain is a stray read and its abundance is not meaningful. This sequence joins TRBV2 and TRBJ1-6; no definite D call. CDR1 and CDR2 from the germline V gene are SNHLY and FYNNEI. The length of the CDR3 is 10 residues. The V end was cut by 7 bases, the J end by 18 bases, with 13 bases between. In DNA, the CDR3 is TGTGCCAGCACCCGATACGGTACCCACTTT. Residues: CASTRYGTHF.

This clonotype was found a few times. This beta chain is off target for a library built for alpha chains, so its abundance means little. The rearrangement uses TRBV13 and TRBJ2-4, with 8 bases that match TRBD2. Germline CDR1 is PRHDT and CDR2 is FYEKMQ (reference sequence). The CDR3 totals 18 residues. V lost 0 bases, J lost 7 bases, and 14 bases stayed unmatched. The CDR3 spells CASSLGPTSGNPRNIQYF. As DNA, the CDR3 is TGTGCCAGCAGCTTAGGCCCAACTAGCGGAAACCCGAGGAACATTCAGTACTTC.

About this clonotype: This beta chain is a stray sequence in a library constructed for alpha chains; its clone size is not meaningful. This chain joins TRBV24-1 and TRBJ2-7; 7 positions match TRBD1. The CDR3 contains 13 residues. The V gene's germline CDR1 is KGHDR and CDR2 SFDVKD. Losses at the gene ends were 7 bases for V and 6 bases for J; bases not matched to a gene: 8. The CDR3 coding sequence is TGTGCCACCAGATTCCCCCGACAGGGCGAGCAGTACGTC. Its translation is CATRFPRQGEQYV.

This clonotype occurred once. This beta chain is an unintended read in a library built for alpha chains; its size means little. This chain connects TRBV7-9 to TRBJ2-1; maybe TRBD2 (6 bases). Germline V CDR1 and CDR2: SEHNR, FQNEAQ (reference sequence). Trimming cost V 8 bases and J 4 bases, with 15 bases left between them. This CDR3 is built from 14 residues. CDR3: CASRQEGPYNEQFF. CDR3 nucleotides: TGTGCCAGCCGCCAGGAGGGACCTTACAATGAGCAGTTCTTC.

A remark on this clonotype: The size of this beta chain means little, since it is a stray read in a library made for alpha chains. The genes are TRBV13 and TRBJ2-1; 10 nucleotides agree with TRBD2. J was trimmed by 1 base and V by 2 bases; bases with no gene match: 8. The CDR3 is 18 residues long. Germline CDR1 and CDR2: PRHDT and FYEKMQ (reference sequence). The CDR3 is CASSLLASGRESYNEQFF. For the CDR3, the DNA is TGTGCCAGCAGCTTACTCGCTAGCGGGAGAGAGTCCTACAATGAGCAGTTCTTC.

In the case of this clonotype: As an off-target read in a library built for alpha chains, this beta chain has a frequency of little significance. The chain uses TRBV5-1 and TRBJ1-1, with 7 bases fitting TRBD1. Trimming cost V 5 bases and J 4 bases; bases outside gene matches: 11. The CDR3 sequence is 15 residues long. Looked up from germline, CDR1 is SGHRS and CDR2 is YFSETQ. The CDR3 region is CASSPTGAGGTEAFF. The CDR3 DNA follows: TGCGCCAGCAGTCCTACAGGGGCCGGGGGCACTGAAGCTTTCTTT. Full variable domain (missing parts from reference TRBV5-1 and TRBJ1-1): KAGVTQTPRYLIKTRGQQVTLSCSPISGHRSVSWYQQTPGQGLQFLFEYFSETQRNKGNFPGRFSGRQFSNSRSEMNVSTLELGDSALYLCASSPTGAGGTEAFFGQGTRLTVV.

About this clonotype itself: This beta chain appears as a stray read in a library generated for alpha chains; its size is not informative. The V gene is TRBV6-2 or TRBV6-3, the J gene TRBJ2-1; 12 bases fit TRBD2. CDR1 is MNHEY, CDR2 SVGEGT, per germline. Losses at the gene ends were 6 bases for V and 7 bases for J; bases not matched to a gene: 10. The CDR3 spans 16 residues. The CDR3 DNA reads as TGTGCCAGCAGGCCTAGCGGGGGGGCGTCCGGGAATGAGCAGTTCTTC. It translates to CASRPSGGASGNEQFF.

A word on this clonotype: Because this beta chain is a stray read in a library intended to capture alpha chains, its abundance should not be given much weight. This rearrangement joins TRBV19 to TRBJ2-7; maybe TRBD1 (5 bases). The CDR3 length is 14 residues. Germline CDR1 reads LNHDA; CDR2 reads SQIVND (reference sequence). V was pared by 4 bases and J by 2 bases, with 12 bases between. CDR3 coding DNA: TGTGCCAGTAGTAGCCAGGGCATGACCTACGAGCAGTACTTC. It translates to CASSSQGMTYEQYF. The variable domain in full, with the rest retrieved from reference TRBV19 and TRBJ2-7, is DGGITQSPKYLFRKEGQNVTLSCEQNLNHDAMYWYRQDPGQGLRLIYYSQIVNDFQKGDIAEGYSVSREKKESFPLTVTSAQKNPTAFYLCASSSQGMTYEQYFGPGTRLTVT.

Regarding this clonotype: As an off-target read in a library built for alpha chains, this beta chain has a frequency of little significance. The V call is TRBV29-1, the J call TRBJ2-5; D uncertain. Germline CDR1 is SQVTM and CDR2 is ANQGSEA. V gave up 7 bases and J gave up 3 bases, with 12 bases separating them. The CDR3 length is 12 residues. Here the CDR3 DNA reads TGCAGCGCCTTGACCCCTGAAGAGACCCAGTACTTC. Its translation: CSALTPEETQYF.

A remark on this clonotype: With the library built for alpha chains, this beta chain is off target and its frequency is not meaningful. The chain links TRBV7-9 to TRBJ2-7, with no clear D. V lost 3 bases to trimming and J lost 0 bases, with 9 bases between them. This CDR3 has 14 amino acids. The germline gives CDR1 SEHNR, CDR2 FQNEAQ (reference sequence). The CDR3, as DNA: TGTGCCAGCAGCTTTTCGGGCCTCTCCTACGAGCAGTACTTC. As protein: CASSFSGLSYEQYF.

This clonotype is a singleton in its sample. The library was designed around alpha chains, so this beta chain is a stray read whose abundance carries little weight. V usage is TRBV19 and J usage is TRBJ2-3, with D unresolved. Germline lookup yields CDR1 LNHDA and CDR2 SQIVND (reference sequence). The CDR3 contains 14 residues. V was cut by 2 bases and J by 4 bases, with 10 bases left in between. The CDR3 here is CASSISPTPDTQYF. The CDR3 nucleotides are TGTGCCAGTAGTATATCACCGACTCCAGATACGCAGTATTTT. Variable domain in full (rest from reference TRBV19 and TRBJ2-3): DGGITQSPKYLFRKEGQNVTLSCEQNLNHDAMYWYRQDPGQGLRLIYYSQIVNDFQKGDIAEGYSVSREKKESFPLTVTSAQKNPTAFYLCASSISPTPDTQYFGPGTRLTVL.

Notes on this clonotype: The library was built for alpha chains, so this beta chain is an off-target read and its size means little. The chain employs TRBV5-1 and TRBJ2-3, with TRBD2 matching over 12 bases. CDR3 length equals 15 residues. Germline V gene sequence: CDR1 SGHRS, CDR2 YFSETQ. The ends lost 3 bases at V and 6 bases at J; junction bases unmatched: 5. The CDR3 nucleotides read TGCGCCAGCAGCTCAACTAGCGGGAGGATGGATACGCAGTATTTT. The encoded protein is CASSSTSGRMDTQYF.

This clonotype was seen only a few times. Found in a library prepared for alpha chains, this beta chain is an off-target read, and its abundance has little meaning. The chain is built from TRBV20-1 and TRBJ2-3; 9 bases match TRBD2. The CDR3 has 16 residues. In germline, CDR1 is DFQATT, CDR2 SNEGSKA (reference sequence). Unmatched junction bases numbered 14, after V lost 4 bases and J lost 6 bases. The CDR3 loop reads CSATVAAGGPGDTQYF. The CDR3 DNA follows: TGCAGTGCTACCGTTGCCGCGGGAGGGCCGGGGGATACGCAGTATTTT.

Notes on this clonotype: A library prepared for alpha chains yielded this beta chain as an off-target read; its size is of little meaning. V and J are TRBV7-9 and TRBJ2-7, with 7 bases aligning to TRBD1. After removal of 5 bases from V and 6 bases from J, the junction contained 7 bases not matched to a gene. The CDR3 length is 13 residues. The germline V gene has CDR1 SEHNR and CDR2 FQNEAQ (reference sequence). The CDR3 region has the DNA TGTGCCAGCAGCGCATACAGGGGACCCGAGCAGTACTTC. It is translated as CASSAYRGPEQYF.

Concerning this clonotype: This beta chain slipped into a library made for alpha chains as a stray read, so its size is not meaningful. The genes are TRBV4-1 and TRBJ2-7, with D possibly TRBD2 on 6 matching bases. This CDR3 has 14 residues. V lost 4 bases and J 3 bases, leaving 13 bases between the germline ends. Germline CDR1 and CDR2: MGHRA and YSYEKL. The CDR3 DNA is TGCGCCAGCAGCCTGCGCCCGGGGGACTACGAGCAGTACGTC. Encoded protein: CASSLRPGDYEQYV.

For this clonotype: This beta chain represents an off-target read in a library built for alpha chains; its size is of limited meaning. The rearrangement joins TRBV10-1 to TRBJ2-7; D ambiguous. CDR3 length: 13 amino acids. Trimming cost V 4 bases and J 6 bases, with 13 bases left between them. The germline V gene encodes CDR1 WNHNN and CDR2 SYGVQD (reference sequence). DNA of the CDR3: TGCGCCAGCAGTGGACAACCGCCGGGCGAGCAGTACTTC. Translation gives CASSGQPPGEQYF.